A selection of T cell receptor beta chains follows, all from one sample in a study of blood T cell repertoires in COVID-19. The table came from immunoSEQ multiplex PCR; TCRdb's copy has only in-frame clones and leaves some out. Here the sample spans 150,000 or so clones, roughly four fifths being singletons. The sequencing sample was made of peripheral blood. These receptors were obtained from a woman aged 80 or over with active or convalescent COVID-19. The CDR3 runs from the conserved cysteine through the conserved F or W. Fields, in order: D gene, clone size, J gene, V gene, CDR3 DNA, CDR3 protein. The D gene is left open where the match is weak. The size field is filled for only some rows; it gives once, few, many or a size class.

TRBD1	.	TRBJ2-7	TRBV4-1	TGCGCCAGCAGTTCCGGGACAGCCCTTCTCGAGCAGTACTTC	CASSSGTALLEQYF
.	.	TRBJ1-1	TRBV29-1	TGCAGCGTGCTACAGGGCCCTGAAGCTTTCTTT	CSVLQGPEAFF
.	.	TRBJ2-4	TRBV12-3/TRBV12-4	TGTGCCAGCAGTTTAACAGGGCGGAACATTCAGTACTTC	CASSLTGRNIQYF
TRBD1	few	TRBJ1-6	TRBV30	TGTGCCTGGAGTCAGGGACAGGGGGTGAATTCACCCCTCCACTTT	CAWSQGQGVNSPLHF
.	few	TRBJ2-2	TRBV7-3	TGTGCCAGCAGCTTAATAAGGGGCACCGGGGAGCTGTTTTTT	CASSLIRGTGELFF
.	.	TRBJ2-1	TRBV30	TGTGCCTGGAGTGTACTAATAGGGCAGTTCTTC	CAWSVLIGQFF
.	.	TRBJ1-1	TRBV19	TGTGCCAGCAAAAAGATGATTTTAGGAGGAATGAACACTGAAGCTTTCTTT	CASKKMILGGMNTEAFF
.	.	TRBJ1-1	TRBV7-2	TGTGCCAGCAGCATCACAGGGACGAAGACTGAAGCTTTCTTT	CASSITGTKTEAFF
.	.	TRBJ1-2	TRBV5-6	TGTGCCAGCAGCTATACATCCTATGGCTACACCTTC	CASSYTSYGYTF
TRBD1	.	TRBJ1-2	TRBV29-1	TGCAGCGGACGACAGGGTTTCTTCGGCTACACCTTC	CSGRQGFFGYTF
.	once	TRBJ1-5	TRBV28	TGTGCCAGCAGTTTGTCAACAGGAATGAATCAGCCCCAGCATTTT	CASSLSTGMNQPQHF
TRBD1	.	TRBJ1-2	TRBV28	TGTGCCAGCAGTCCTCCGGACAGGGGGTCCTATGGCTACACCTTC	CASSPPDRGSYGYTF
.	.	TRBJ1-1	TRBV12-3/TRBV12-4	TGTGCCAGCAGTTTAAACGGGAACACTGAAGCTTTCTTT	CASSLNGNTEAFF
TRBD1	once	TRBJ2-3	TRBV19	TGTGCCAGTAGTAGTGACAGGGTTTCAGATACGCAGTATTTT	CASSSDRVSDTQYF
TRBD1	few	TRBJ2-1	TRBV9	TGTGCCAGCAGCCTCGGACAGGCCTCCTACAATGAGCAGTTCTTC	CASSLGQASYNEQFF
TRBD2	.	TRBJ2-7	TRBV27	TGTGCCAGCAGTTTGGTGGGGGGGGAGCAGTACTTC	CASSLVGGEQYF
.	.	TRBJ1-6	TRBV6-5	TGTGCCAGCAGTTACGGGAGAAATTCACCCCTCCACTTT	CASSYGRNSPLHF
TRBD1	many	TRBJ2-7	TRBV19	TGTGCCAGTACCCTCTCCGGGACAGCCGACTACGAGCAGTACTTC	CASTLSGTADYEQYF
.	many	TRBJ1-6	TRBV7-9	TGTGCCAGCAGCCCATTGGGGAGTTCACCCCTCCACTTT	CASSPLGSSPLHF
.	.	TRBJ2-2	TRBV29-1	TGCAGCGTGGGCCGACAGGGAGGATCCGGGGAGCTGTTTTTT	CSVGRQGGSGELFF
TRBD2	.	TRBJ2-5	TRBV6-5	TGTGCCAGCCGACTAGCGGGAGGTTTTCAGGAGACCCAGTACTTC	CASRLAGGFQETQYF
TRBD1	few	TRBJ1-5	TRBV15	TGTGCCACCGGGACAGGGGTTTGGCAGCCCCAGCATTTT	CATGTGVWQPQHF
TRBD1	.	TRBJ2-1	TRBV10-3	TGTGCCATAAGACAGGGTCAGAACAATGAGCAGTTCTTC	CAIRQGQNNEQFF
.	few	TRBJ1-6	TRBV5-1	TGCGCCAGCAGCTTAGGACAGTTCCCATCACCCCTCCACTTT	CASSLGQFPSPLHF
.	.	TRBJ1-1	TRBV30	TGTGCCTGGAGTGTCTCCCCTAGACTGAACACTGAAGCTTTCTTT	CAWSVSPRLNTEAFF
.	.	TRBJ1-4	TRBV12-5	TGTGCTAGTGGTTTGGTACGTCGGGAGGGCGAAAAACTGTTTTTT	CASGLVRREGEKLFF
TRBD1	few	TRBJ2-3	TRBV14	TGTGCCAGCAGCCAAGGGGACAGGGTAACAGATACGCAGTATTTT	CASSQGDRVTDTQYF
.	.	TRBJ2-3	TRBV5-1	TGCGCCAGCAGCCCTCTGAGCTCTTCCTCAGATACGCAGTATTTT	CASSPLSSSSDTQYF
TRBD1	many	TRBJ1-4	TRBV4-1	TGCGCCAGCAGCCAATACAGGGGGTCTAATGAAAAACTGTTTTTT	CASSQYRGSNEKLFF
.	.	TRBJ2-7	TRBV4-3	TGCGCCAGCAGCCAAGATTTGCTACTAGCCGAGCAGTACTTC	CASSQDLLLAEQYF
TRBD1	few	TRBJ2-7	TRBV7-8	TGTGCCAGCAGCTATCGGACAGGGACCTACGAGCAGTACTTC	CASSYRTGTYEQYF
.	.	TRBJ1-2	TRBV3-1/TRBV3-2	TGTGCCAGCAGCCCGCCGGGGGAACCGTACTATGGCTACACCTTC	CASSPPGEPYYGYTF
.	.	TRBJ1-4	TRBV6-5	TGTGCCAGCCGCCGGGACAATAATGAAAAACTGTTTTTT	CASRRDNNEKLFF
.	few	TRBJ1-2	TRBV18	TGTGCCAGCTCATCCGACAGGACAGCCTATGGCTACACCTTC	CASSSDRTAYGYTF
TRBD2	few	TRBJ2-2	TRBV6-1	TGTGCCAGCAGTGAATTAAGCGGGGGGAAACCCGGGGAGCTGTTTTTT	CASSELSGGKPGELFF
TRBD1	.	TRBJ1-6	TRBV18	TGTGCCAGCTCACAGGACAGGGCTAATTCACCCCTCCACTTT	CASSQDRANSPLHF
TRBD1	.	TRBJ2-7	TRBV7-2	TGTGCCAGCAGCTCACCGGGACAGGGGTCCTACGAGCAGTACTTC	CASSSPGQGSYEQYF
.	.	TRBJ1-5	TRBV4-2	TGTGCCAGCAGCCAAGACGGGAGGGATCAGCCCCAGCATTTT	CASSQDGRDQPQHF
.	.	TRBJ1-4	TRBV30	TGTGCCTGGAGTTCGGGGGCAACTAATGAAAAACTGTTTTTT	CAWSSGATNEKLFF
.	.	TRBJ2-7	TRBV4-3	TGCGCCAGCAGCCAAGATCAGGTCTCCTACGAGCAGTACTTC	CASSQDQVSYEQYF
TRBD1	.	TRBJ1-1	TRBV18	TGTGCCAGCTCACCAGACAGGGTGAACACTGAAGCTTTCTTT	CASSPDRVNTEAFF
.	.	TRBJ2-3	TRBV5-1	TGCGCCAGCAGCTTGGTTGGCACATTAGCTCAGTATTTT	CASSLVGTLAQYF
.	.	TRBJ2-1	TRBV9	TGTGCCAGCAGCTCCGGGAATTACAATGAGCAGTTCTTC	CASSSGNYNEQFF
.	.	TRBJ1-3	TRBV18	TGTGCCAGCTCACGCCTGGCCGTCTCTGGAAACACCATATATTTT	CASSRLAVSGNTIYF
.	.	TRBJ1-1	TRBV18	TGTGCCAGCTCACCTGGACAGAACACTGAAGCTTTCTTT	CASSPGQNTEAFF
.	.	TRBJ1-5	TRBV21-1	TGTGCCAGCAGCCCCCCGGCGGGGGGAAATAGCAATCAGCCCCAGCATTTT	CASSPPAGGNSNQPQHF
TRBD1	few	TRBJ1-5	TRBV7-9	TGTGCCAGCACCTGGGGGACAGACAATCAGCCCCAGCATTTT	CASTWGTDNQPQHF
.	.	TRBJ1-1	TRBV28	TGTGCCAGCAGTTTAAACAGCAGGGTGTACACTGAAGCTTTCTTT	CASSLNSRVYTEAFF
TRBD1	few	TRBJ1-1	TRBV11-1	TGTGCCAGCAGCCGGACAGGAGGACGTGAAGCTTTCTTT	CASSRTGGREAFF